This T cell receptor (beta chain) was obtained from a study of T-cell reconstitution after alpha-beta-depleted transplantation in children. General study findings and limits: In patients about two months after transplant, alpha-beta T cells reportedly arose from several hundred expanded graft clones. Some patients' high day-60 TCRbeta diversity was traced to surviving recipient T cells and thymic progenitors.

The CDR3 contains 14 residues. With 4 bases removed from V and 1 base from J, the gap between germline ends came to 11 bases. Germline assignment: CDR1 SGDLS and CDR2 YYNGEE. Preparation of the TCRbeta library involved a method that used unique molecular identifiers. A single record per CDR3 protein comes from TCRdb applying MiXCR to the PCR reads. The sample contains 330,000 or so distinct CDR3 sequences, about 9.5% of which appear only once. This clonotype appeared many times. Its antigen is not identified. The chain employs TRBV9 and TRBJ2-5, with D perhaps matching TRBD1 or TRBD2 (5 bases each). Sequencing was performed on PBMCs, taken before TCRalphabeta/CD19-depleted stem cell transplant. The receptor's source is a boy under three years old with acute myeloid leukemia, due to receive a stem cell transplant. CDR3 sequence reads: CASSHGGTQETQYF. As DNA, the CDR3 is TGTGCCAGCAGCCACGGTGGGACCCAAGAGACCCAGTACTTC.